Each of the 29 T cell receptor beta chains below was sequenced from the same sample in a study of CDR3 diversity in severe acne (dated by TCRdb to the late 2010s). Library creation used PCR. The reads were generated on an Illumina HiSeq 2000. TCRdb itself trimmed the public reads at Q25 with fastp, ran MiXCR and retained productive beta chains. CDR3 protein sequences are deduplicated, and each keeps its most common genes and DNA. The sample has about 98,000 distinct CDR3 sequences on record, 51% of them singletons. The top ten hold over 10% of the sample. Sequencing was performed on blood. The receptors originated from a male donor with acne.

The V gene is TRBV7-8, the J gene TRBJ2-3; 12 bases line up with TRBD2. V lost 1 base, J lost 0 bases, and 2 bases stayed unmatched. Germline V gene sequence: CDR1 SGHVS, CDR2 FQNEAQ. The CDR3 spans 17 residues. The CDR3 here is CASSLEGTSGSTDTQYF. The CDR3 bases are TGTGCCAGCAGCTTAGAAGGGACTAGCGGGAGCACAGATACGCAGTATTTT.

This clonotype appeared a few times. The chain uses TRBV25-1 and TRBJ2-5, with 7 bases fitting TRBD1. Unmatched junction bases numbered 9, after V lost 4 bases and J lost 1 base. The CDR3 length is 16 residues. The V gene's germline CDR1 is MGHDK and CDR2 SYGVNS. CDR3 in DNA: TGTGCCAGCAGTGGAACCGGGGACAGAGTCCAAGAGACCCAGTACTTC. Its protein product is CASSGTGDRVQETQYF.

With respect to this clonotype: This may come from a read error, since a much larger clone is one base off. CDR3 sequence: CATSRGGGIYNEQFF. CDR3 DNA: TGTGCCACCAGCAGAGGCGGGGGGATCTACAATGAGCAGTTCTTC. This chain links TRBV15 with TRBJ2-1; TRBD2 aligns across 8 bases. V dropped 1 base and J dropped 3; count of bases not matched to a gene: 2. This CDR3 has 15 amino acids. Per the germline V gene, CDR1 is LNHNV and CDR2 is YYDKDF (reference sequence).

Remarks on this clonotype: The CDR3 ends on some other residue instead of the conserved phenylalanine or tryptophan, so this is likely a read error. The chain recombines TRBV7-9 with TRBJ2-6; 7 nucleotides align to TRBD2. CDR1 and CDR2 from the germline V gene are SEHNR and FQNEAQ (reference sequence). After removal of 3 bases from V and 2 bases from J, the junction contained 1 base not matched to a gene. The CDR3 is made up of 15 amino acids. In nucleotides, the CDR3 is TGTGCCAGCAGCTTGGGGGGGGCTGGGGCCAACGTCCTGACTCTC. Protein sequence: CASSLGGAGANVLTL.

This clonotype is judged medium-sized. The germline gene is not matched at one end of the junction; a read error may be the cause. The V and J genes are TRBV10-2 and TRBJ2-1; 13 nucleotides line up with TRBD2. This CDR3 spans 16 amino acids. The germline V gene encodes CDR1 WSHSY and CDR2 SAAADI. The CDR3 reads CASIEGLAGPYNEQFF. The CDR3 DNA reads as TGCGCCAGCATTGAGGGACTAGCGGGACCCTACAATGAGCAGTTCTTC.

This chain links TRBV6-1 with TRBJ1-5; D is undetermined. Germline CDR1 is MNHNS and CDR2 is SASEGT. This CDR3 contains 15 residues. V was clipped by 0 bases and J by 1 base, with 7 bases between them. CDR3 nucleotides: TGTGCCAGCAGTGAAGCTAGCGGGAGCAATCAGCCCCAGCATTTT. Its protein is CASSEASGSNQPQHF.

This clonotype was counted ten times or more. This rearrangement joins TRBV27 to TRBJ1-2; D uncertain. This CDR3 has 15 residues. Trimming removed 6 bases from V and 5 bases from J, with 19 bases in between. Germline V gives CDR1 MNHEY, CDR2 SMNVEV (reference sequence). In DNA form, the CDR3 reads TGTGCCAGCAGCCTGGCCGGGAGCAGAAAATATGGCTACACCTTC. Protein sequence: CASSLAGSRKYGYTF.

The chain links TRBV20-1 to TRBJ1-1, with D maybe TRBD1 (5 bases). From germline, CDR1 is DFQATT and CDR2 SNEGSKA (reference sequence). V lost 3 bases to trimming and J lost 3 bases, with 26 bases between them. The CDR3 is made up of 18 amino acids. Here the CDR3 reads CSASDPLVETEPYTEAFF. In nucleotides, the CDR3 is TGCAGTGCTAGCGATCCGCTGGTCGAGACAGAACCTTACACTGAAGCTTTCTTT.

Only a few counts were recorded for this clonotype. V usage is TRBV10-3 and J usage is TRBJ2-2, with no clear D. The CDR3 has 12 residues. V gave up 10 bases and J gave up 5 bases, with 11 bases separating them. The V gene's germline CDR1 is ENHRY and CDR2 SYGVKD. CDR3 DNA: TGTGCCAGCAAGGGTTTTACCGGGGAGCTGTTTTTT. Protein: CASKGFTGELFF.

As concerns this clonotype: Given a much more abundant clone one base away, this may be a read error. This rearrangement joins TRBV6-2 or TRBV6-3 to TRBJ2-7; D might be TRBD1 (6 bases). The CDR3 spans 14 residues. Germline CDR1 MNHEY, CDR2 SVGEGT. CDR3 nucleotides: TGTACCAGCAGCCAGCCGCCGAGGGGGAACGAGCAGTACTTC. Translated: CTSSQPPRGNEQYF.

This clonotype was seen just once. The chain is built from TRBV19 and TRBJ2-6, with no clear D. The V end was cut by 7 bases, the J end by 3 bases, with 13 bases between. The CDR3 has 15 amino acids. Per the germline V gene, CDR1 is LNHDA and CDR2 is SQIVND (reference sequence). DNA for the CDR3: TGTGCCAGTACCCTCGGTGGCAGTGGGGCCAACGTCCTGACTTTC. It encodes CASTLGGSGANVLTF.

This clonotype was seen repeatedly, ten times or more. The chain has TRBV27 and TRBJ1-1; 7 nucleotides agree with TRBD1. The CDR3 is 13 amino acids. Germline V gene sequence: CDR1 MNHEY, CDR2 SMNVEV (reference sequence). The V gene end was trimmed by 2 bases and the J gene end by 8 bases; junction bases not matched to a gene: 5. Written as DNA, the CDR3 is TGTGCCAGCAGTTTACGACAGGGCCGAGAAGCTTTCTTT. Protein product: CASSLRQGREAFF.

Regarding this clonotype: This could be a read error, since a much larger clone is one nucleotide away. This sequence joins TRBV6-5 and TRBJ2-7, with 7 positions matching TRBD1. This CDR3 is built from 14 residues. The J segment lost 5 bases and the V segment lost 2 bases, leaving 6 bases of the junction unmatched. Germline CDR1 reads MNHEY; CDR2 reads SVGAGI. CDR3 DNA sequence: TGTGCCAGCAGTTACCTGGACAGGCTACACGAGCAGTACTTC. Translation: CASSYLDRLHEQYF.

The genes are TRBV10-1 and TRBJ2-7; the D is unclear. Trimming removed 4 bases from V and 0 bases from J, with 7 bases in between. Germline values: CDR1 WNHNN, CDR2 SYGVQD (reference sequence). This CDR3 is 13 amino acids long. The CDR3 region is CASSGDNSYEQYF. The CDR3 DNA sequence: TGCGCCAGCAGTGGAGACAACTCCTACGAGCAGTACTTC.

This clonotype was observed a few times. J is TRBJ2-7 and V is TRBV20-1; 13 bases are a match to TRBD2. Trimming at V came to 2 bases and at J to 4 bases, leaving 8 bases not matched to a gene. This CDR3 spans 16 amino acids. CDR1 and CDR2 from the germline V gene are DFQATT and SNEGSKA (reference sequence). The CDR3 is CSARQRTSGRIYEQYF. The CDR3 DNA reads TGCAGTGCTAGACAAAGGACTAGCGGGAGAATATACGAGCAGTACTTC.

A single count supports this clonotype. The rearrangement uses TRBV19 and TRBJ1-1; 7 nucleotides agree with TRBD1. The CDR3 extends over 12 amino acids. The V segment lost 8 bases and the J segment 5 bases; nucleotides outside the gene matches: 5. Per germline, CDR1 LNHDA and CDR2 SQIVND (reference sequence). The CDR3 here is CASPGRGTEAFF. The CDR3 region has the DNA TGTGCCAGTCCCGGCAGGGGGACTGAAGCTTTCTTT.

J is TRBJ2-7 and V is TRBV6-6; D might be TRBD2 (6 bases). The length of the CDR3 is 14 residues. Deletions cut 7 bases from V and 5 bases from J, with 18 bases between. Per germline, CDR1 MNHNY and CDR2 SVGAGI (reference sequence). The CDR3 is CASTRTGTGDEQYF. DNA for the CDR3: TGTGCCAGCACCCGAACCGGGACTGGCGACGAGCAGTACTTC.

The rearrangement uses TRBV30 and TRBJ1-2; 7 bases are a match to TRBD1. Germline V lookup: CDR1 GTSNPN, CDR2 SVGIG (reference sequence). The J segment lost 4 bases and the V segment lost 4 bases, leaving 0 bases of the junction unmatched. CDR3 length: 11 amino acids. The CDR3: CAWTGGYGYTF. The CDR3 DNA reads as TGTGCCTGGACAGGGGGCTATGGCTACACCTTC.

The chain links TRBV10-3 to TRBJ2-2; D tentatively fits TRBD1 or TRBD2 (5 bases each). CDR3 length equals 18 residues. The V gene's germline CDR1 is ENHRY and CDR2 SYGVKD. Trimming removed 2 bases at V and 2 bases at J, with 18 bases between. The CDR3 DNA is TGTGCCATCAGTGAGATCCCGGGACGCCGACCCAACACCGGGGAGCTGTTTTTT. Translation: CAISEIPGRRPNTGELFF.

This chain connects TRBV11-1 to TRBJ2-7, with TRBD1 as a possible D gene (6 bases). This CDR3 is built from 15 residues. Trimming took 1 base from V and 3 from J, leaving 13 bases between them. Germline V gives CDR1 SGHAT, CDR2 FQDESV (reference sequence). The CDR3 spells CASSLGREGGYEQYF. CDR3 sequence (DNA): TGTGCCAGCAGCTTAGGGCGTGAAGGGGGCTACGAGCAGTACTTC. The full variable domain, in which reference TRBV11-1 and TRBJ2-7 provide the parts outside the CDR3, is EAEVAQSPRYKITEKSQAVAFWCDPISGHATLYWYRQILGQGPELLVQFQDESVVDDSQLPKDRFSAERLKGVDSTLKIQPAELGDSAMYLCASSLGREGGYEQYFGPGTRLTVT.

The chain carries TRBV7-9 and TRBJ2-2; D gene ambiguous. The CDR3 loop spans 15 amino acids. The germline V gene encodes CDR1 SEHNR and CDR2 FQNEAQ (reference sequence). The V end lost 0 bases, the J end lost 1 base, and 6 bases lay between the germline ends. In nucleotides, the CDR3 is TGTGCCAGCAGCTTAGCTTGGGAGAACACCGGGGAGCTGTTTTTT. Amino acid sequence: CASSLAWENTGELFF.

In its sample, this clonotype was seen once. The chain joins TRBV7-3 to TRBJ2-7; 7 positions match TRBD2. The CDR3 is 17 amino acids. Germline V CDR1 and CDR2: SGHTA, FQGTGA. V lost 4 bases to trimming and J lost 0 bases; unmatched junction nucleotides: 12. The CDR3 DNA reads TGTGCCAGCAGCTCCCCCCCTTCTAGCGGACCCTCCTACGAGCAGTACTTC. Protein sequence: CASSSPPSSGPSYEQYF. Using reference TRBV7-3 and TRBJ2-7 for the parts outside the CDR3, the full variable domain is GAGVSQTPSNKVTEKGKYVELRCDPISGHTALYWYRQSLGQGPEFLIYFQGTGAADDSGLPNDRFFAVRPEGSVSTLKIQRTERGDSAVYLCASSSPPSSGPSYEQYFGPGTRLTVT.

The chain has TRBV25-1 and TRBJ1-5; 10 bases are shared with TRBD1. The CDR3 has 15 residues. V lost 6 bases to trimming and J lost 5 bases; unmatched junction nucleotides: 7. The germline gives CDR1 MGHDK, CDR2 SYGVNS. This CDR3 reads CASSPGTGADQPQHF. The CDR3 region has the DNA TGTGCCAGCAGCCCCGGGACAGGGGCCGATCAGCCCCAGCATTTT.

This clonotype was detected ten times or more. V usage is TRBV7-2 and J usage is TRBJ1-2; TRBD1 might be the D (6 bases). The ends were cut back, 1 base at V and 5 bases at J, with 14 bases in the middle. The germline CDR1 and CDR2 sequences are SGHTA and FQGNSA. This CDR3 is built from 15 residues. CDR3 bases: TGTGCCAGCAGCTTAGAACTTACTACAGGGTATGGCTACACCTTC. Translating gives CASSLELTTGYGYTF.

This clonotype qualifies as medium-sized. The chain couples TRBV10-3 to TRBJ2-3; the match to TRBD2 covers 7 bases. The CDR3 has 15 amino acids. Germline V gene data show CDR1 as ENHRY and CDR2 as SYGVKD. J gave up 2 bases and V 8 bases, and 10 bases lay outside the gene matches. The CDR3 reads CAIREGGRFTDTQYF. CDR3 DNA sequence: TGTGCCATCCGCGAGGGCGGGAGATTCACAGATACGCAGTATTTT.

This clonotype appeared many times. The V and J genes are TRBV25-1 and TRBJ1-4, with a weak D call TRBD1 (5 bases). The CDR3 runs 15 residues. The germline CDR1 and CDR2 sequences are MGHDK and SYGVNS. Trimming stripped 3 bases from V and 7 bases from J, with 15 bases between. CDR3 protein: CASSEGGQGTEKLFF. CDR3 DNA sequence: TGTGCCAGCAGTGAGGGAGGGCAGGGCACTGAAAAACTGTTTTTT. Based on the CDR3 plus reference TRBV25-1 and TRBJ1-4, the full variable domain is EADIYQTPRYLVIGTGKKITLECSQTMGHDKMYWYQQDPGMELHLIHYSYGVNSTEKGDLSSESTVSRIRTEHFPLTLESARPSHTSQYLCASSEGGQGTEKLFFGSGTQLSVL.

V is TRBV14 and J is TRBJ2-2, with TRBD2 matching 7 bases. Germline CDR1 SGHDN, CDR2 FVKESK. With 1 base clipped from V and 4 bases from J, the junction kept 6 bases outside the gene matches. The CDR3 covers 16 residues. CDR3 sequence (DNA): TGTGCCAGCAGCCAAGGGCGCCTAGCGGTCACCGGGGAGCTGTTTTTT. This codes for CASSQGRLAVTGELFF.

Note on this clonotype: A much larger clone is a single base away; this may be a read error. Since no conserved phenylalanine or tryptophan closes the CDR3, a read error is the likely cause. The chain combines TRBV5-4 with TRBJ2-6; D not certain. The V gene lost 5 bases and the J gene lost 0 bases, with 9 bases spanning the gap. Germline V CDR1 and CDR2: SGHNT, YYREEE (reference sequence). The CDR3 totals 15 residues. CDR3 DNA sequence: TGTGCCAGCAGTTCTTGGCACTCTGGGGCCAACGTCCTGACTCTC. This gives the protein CASSSWHSGANVLTL.

This chain connects TRBV2 to TRBJ2-7, with D maybe TRBD1 (6 bases). The germline gives CDR1 SNHLY, CDR2 FYNNEI. V lost 6 bases to trimming and J lost 2 bases, with 11 bases between them. The CDR3 has 13 residues. CDR3 nucleotides: TGTGCCAGCAGCCGGGACATAGCCTACGAGCAGTACTTC. Amino acid sequence: CASSRDIAYEQYF.